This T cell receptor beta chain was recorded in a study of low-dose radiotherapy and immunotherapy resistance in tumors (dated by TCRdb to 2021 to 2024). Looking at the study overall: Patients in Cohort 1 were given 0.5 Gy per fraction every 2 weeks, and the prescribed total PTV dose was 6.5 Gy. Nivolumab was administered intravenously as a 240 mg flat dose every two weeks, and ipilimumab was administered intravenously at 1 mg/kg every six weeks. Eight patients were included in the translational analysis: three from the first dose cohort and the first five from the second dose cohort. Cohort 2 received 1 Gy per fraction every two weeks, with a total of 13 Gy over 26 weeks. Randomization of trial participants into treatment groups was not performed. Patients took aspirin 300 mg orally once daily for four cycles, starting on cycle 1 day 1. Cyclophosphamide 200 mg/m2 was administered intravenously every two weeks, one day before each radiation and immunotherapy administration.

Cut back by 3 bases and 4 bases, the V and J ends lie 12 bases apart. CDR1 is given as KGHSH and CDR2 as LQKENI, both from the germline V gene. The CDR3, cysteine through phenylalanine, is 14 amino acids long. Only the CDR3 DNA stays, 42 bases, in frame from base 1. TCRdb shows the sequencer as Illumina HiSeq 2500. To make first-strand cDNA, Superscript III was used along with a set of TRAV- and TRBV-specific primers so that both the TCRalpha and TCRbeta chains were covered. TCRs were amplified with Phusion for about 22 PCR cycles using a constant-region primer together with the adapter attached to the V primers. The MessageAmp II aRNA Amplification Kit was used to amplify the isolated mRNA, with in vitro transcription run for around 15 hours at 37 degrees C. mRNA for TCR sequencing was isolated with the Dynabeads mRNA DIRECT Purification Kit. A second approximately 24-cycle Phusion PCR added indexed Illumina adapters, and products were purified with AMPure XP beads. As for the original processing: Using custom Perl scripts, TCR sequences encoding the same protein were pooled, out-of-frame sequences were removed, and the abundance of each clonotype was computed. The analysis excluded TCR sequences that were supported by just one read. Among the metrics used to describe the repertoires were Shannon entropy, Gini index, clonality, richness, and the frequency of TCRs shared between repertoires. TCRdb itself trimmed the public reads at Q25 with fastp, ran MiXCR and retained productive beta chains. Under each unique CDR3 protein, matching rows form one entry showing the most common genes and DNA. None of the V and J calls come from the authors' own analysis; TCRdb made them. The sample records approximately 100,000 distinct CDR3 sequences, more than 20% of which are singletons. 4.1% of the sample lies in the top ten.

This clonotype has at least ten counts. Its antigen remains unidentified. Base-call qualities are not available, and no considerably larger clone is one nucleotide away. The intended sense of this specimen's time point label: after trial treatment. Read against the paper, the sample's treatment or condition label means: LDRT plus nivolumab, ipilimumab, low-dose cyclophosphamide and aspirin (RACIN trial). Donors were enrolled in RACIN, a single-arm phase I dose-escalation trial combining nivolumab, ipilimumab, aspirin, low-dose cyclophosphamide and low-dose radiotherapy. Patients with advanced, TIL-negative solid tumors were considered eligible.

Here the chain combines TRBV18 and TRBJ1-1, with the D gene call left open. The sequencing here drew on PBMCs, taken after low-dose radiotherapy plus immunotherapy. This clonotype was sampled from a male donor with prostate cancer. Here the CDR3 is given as CASSPRTEGTEAFF. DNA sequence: TGTGCCAGCTCACCTCGGACGGAGGGCACTGAAGCTTTCTTT.